This TCR beta chain was sequenced in a study of shared clonotypes between healthy human individuals. About the research overall: The composition of the donors was a couple of women and a few men aged 18 to 49.

A CD45RA-negative memory subset and a CD45RA+ naive subset were separated from the CD4+ cells. An assay was performed, and its level was deep. TCRdb's table, derived via immunoSEQ multiplex PCR, lists solely in-frame clones and lacks some. Of roughly 2.6 million clones detected, around nine tenths appear once; the ten largest clones hold 0.14%. This clone was counted once. Antigen unknown. The study, taken as a whole, reports: Deeper or shallower sequencing was expected to change how clonotypes are shared among donors.

The TCR was taken from a man younger than 35 in good health. Sequenced sample: naive CD4+ T cells sorted from blood. Subset defined: CD45RA+ positively selected.

The CDR3 coding sequence is TGCGCCAGCAGCTCAGCGGGGTACACAGATACGCAGTATTTT. This codes for CASSSAGYTDTQYF. The V and J genes are TRBV5-1 and TRBJ2-3, with 7 bases matching TRBD2. Germline assignment: CDR1 SGHRS and CDR2 YFSETQ. This CDR3 spans 14 amino acids. Losses at the gene ends were 3 bases for V and 2 bases for J; bases not matched to a gene: 3.